The present T cell receptor (beta chain) was sequenced within a study of long-term antiretroviral therapy in people with HIV. General study findings and limits: Dominance of pre-ART expanded clones persisted, fluctuating and often declining after ART. Therapy changes, viral resistance and ART adherence were not documented in the available data.

Germline CDR1 MGHDK, CDR2 SYGVNS. The V gene lost 1 base and the J gene lost 1 base, with 7 bases spanning the gap. CDR3 size: 14 residues. Run at survey level, the immunoSEQ assay was version v3.0. The assay was immunoSEQ multiplex PCR, and TCRdb's table has in-frame clones only and misses some. Of fewer than 30,000 clones listed, about 79% are singletons. Each HIV-infected participant was given treatment in the United States. The cryopreserved samples used held roughly 0.9-10 million PBMC prior to extraction of DNA. A note on this clone: Its target is unknown.

The origin of this receptor is a man aged 25-40 years with HIV. This chain joins TRBV25-1 and TRBJ1-2; D uncertain. Source: unsorted PBMCs, taken 0.7 years before starting antiretroviral therapy. For the CDR3, the DNA is TGTGCCAGCAGTGAATCAGGAGGTAACTATGGCTACACCTTC. Its translation: CASSESGGNYGYTF.